These 13 T cell receptor beta chains were sequenced from one sample in a study of blood T cells in healthy people across ages. The second PCR ran about 6 to 12 cycles with a sample-barcoded 5' primer and J-beta primers. TCRdb reprocessed the 5' RACE reads with MiXCR, giving one entry per CDR3 protein. The profile covers 800,000 to 950,000 distinct CDR3 sequences, with almost 30% appearing a single time and 10% to 13% taken by the ten largest. This same sample was also part of a study on T cells of mothers and their children.

Sequenced: blood. Receptor source: a woman aged 40 to 55 in good health.

The rearrangement links TRBV5-1 to TRBJ1-1, with TRBD1 as a possible D gene (5 bases). The CDR3 runs 14 residues. In germline, CDR1 is SGHRS, CDR2 YFSETQ. V dropped 0 bases and J dropped 6 bases, with 12 bases sitting between them. CDR3 in DNA: TGCGCCAGCAGCTTGGGGTCAGGGAGTGCTGAAGCTTTCTTT. It encodes CASSLGSGSAEAFF.

This clonotype occurred a few times. The rearrangement links TRBV5-1 to TRBJ2-1, with D perhaps TRBD1 or TRBD2 (5 bases each). Looked up from germline, CDR1 is SGHRS and CDR2 is YFSETQ. The germline V and J ends were trimmed by 2 bases and 0 bases, with 12 bases remaining between them. The CDR3 totals 16 residues. Written as DNA, the CDR3 is TGCGCCAGCAGCTTCTCGGCAGGGAGCTCCTACAATGAGCAGTTCTTC. This sequence encodes CASSFSAGSSYNEQFF.

The chain has TRBV28 and TRBJ1-4; 7 nucleotides align to TRBD1. Germline lookup yields CDR1 MDHEN and CDR2 SYDVKM. The J segment lost 0 bases and the V segment lost 5 bases, leaving 6 bases of the junction unmatched. CDR3 length: 16 amino acids. The CDR3 coding sequence is TGTGCCAGCAGTAGGGACAGTTCAGCAACTAATGAAAAACTGTTTTTT. Its translation: CASSRDSSATNEKLFF.

This clonotype was seen many times. This chain uses TRBV20-1 with TRBJ1-1; D remains unclear. This CDR3 region has 13 residues. V lost 3 bases to trimming and J lost 1 base, with 9 bases between them. CDR1 and CDR2 from the germline V gene are DFQATT and SNEGSKA (reference sequence). CDR3: CSARMPGNTEAFF. The CDR3 coding sequence is TGCAGTGCTAGGATGCCGGGGAACACTGAAGCTTTCTTT.

This clonotype was counted ten times or more. The chain uses TRBV6-1 and TRBJ2-7; TRBD1 aligns across 8 bases. This CDR3 is built from 15 residues. With 4 bases clipped from V and 3 bases from J, the junction kept 8 bases outside the gene matches. CDR1 is MNHNS and CDR2 is SASEGT in the germline V gene. The CDR3 protein is CASSGSGQDYYEQYF. CDR3 nucleotide sequence: TGTGCCAGCAGTGGCTCGGGACAGGACTACTACGAGCAGTACTTC.

This clonotype was found a few times. The chain carries TRBV5-1 and TRBJ2-5; no clear D gene. This CDR3 region has 12 residues. Germline V lookup: CDR1 SGHRS, CDR2 YFSETQ. V lost 3 bases and J 3 bases, leaving 6 bases between the germline ends. CDR3 DNA: TGCGCCAGCAGCTCCGACGAAGAGACCCAGTACTTC. It translates to CASSSDEETQYF.

The chain is built from TRBV2 and TRBJ2-5; D remains unclear. From germline, CDR1 is SNHLY and CDR2 FYNNEI. The CDR3 extends over 14 amino acids. V gave up 1 base and J gave up 2 bases, with 8 bases separating them. The CDR3 loop is CASSEGRVQETQYF. CDR3 nucleotides: TGTGCCAGCAGTGAAGGAAGGGTTCAAGAGACCCAGTACTTC.

The chain carries TRBV5-1 and TRBJ1-5; D not certain. CDR1 and CDR2 from the germline V gene are SGHRS and YFSETQ. Trimming pared 0 bases from V and 5 bases from J, leaving 6 bases between. The CDR3 contains 13 residues. CDR3 region: CASSLVVDQPQHF. The CDR3 nucleotides read TGCGCCAGCAGCTTGGTAGTGGATCAGCCCCAGCATTTT.

V is TRBV6-5 and J is TRBJ2-2; D call uncertain. This CDR3 is built from 15 residues. Germline CDR1 MNHEY, CDR2 SVGAGI. V was cut by 2 bases and J by 5 bases, with 12 bases left in between. The CDR3, as DNA: TGTGCCAGCAGTTACAACCTCGCGGAAACCGGGGAGCTGTTTTTT. It encodes CASSYNLAETGELFF.

This clonotype occurred many times. The chain has TRBV20-1 and TRBJ2-3; 11 bases agree with TRBD2. Germline CDR1 is DFQATT and CDR2 is SNEGSKA (reference sequence). The CDR3 length is 13 residues. In DNA, the CDR3 is TGCATAATAGCGGGGGGGATCGCAGATACGCAGTATTTT. Its protein product is CIIAGGIADTQYF.

This clonotype was picked up one time. A much larger clone sits a single nucleotide away, making a read error possible. This rearrangement joins TRBV5-1 to TRBJ2-5; 7 bases map to TRBD2. V was clipped by 4 bases and J by 11 bases; unmatched bases: 14. This CDR3 is built from 14 residues. Germline assignment: CDR1 SGHRS and CDR2 YFSETQ. CDR3: CASSQRLAPNEQYF. CDR3 in DNA: TGCGCCAGCAGCCAAAGACTAGCACCCAATGAGCAGTACTTC.

The table lists this clonotype with many counts. The J gene is TRBJ2-1, the V gene TRBV25-1; D gene unclear. Germline-derived CDR1 and CDR2 are MGHDK and SYGVNS. CDR3 length equals 10 residues. V lost 8 bases, J lost 3 bases, and 2 bases lay in between. CDR3 sequence: CASGYNEQFF. The CDR3 coding sequence is TGTGCCAGCGGCTACAATGAGCAGTTCTTC.

This clonotype was counted a few times. The chain employs TRBV20-1 and TRBJ1-2; 9 nucleotides match TRBD1. Germline assignment: CDR1 DFQATT and CDR2 SNEGSKA (reference sequence). V trimming: 1 base; J trimming: 2 bases; junction bases outside the gene matches: 2. The CDR3 runs to 14 residues. CDR3 amino acids: CSARGTGGNYGYTF. The CDR3 DNA is TGCAGTGCTAGAGGAACAGGGGGCAACTATGGCTACACCTTC.